The 30 T cell receptor beta chains reported below all come from one sample, sequenced in a study of breast tumors, draining lymph nodes, adjacent tissues. A single record per CDR3 protein comes from TCRdb applying MiXCR to the multiplex PCR reads. The repertoire includes around 300,000 distinct CDR3 sequences, 30% of them detected once, and 0.85% to 1.2% sits in the top ten. Axillary draining lymph nodes of breast cancer patients supplied the node samples. The specimen was axillary lymph node tissue. These receptor sequences come from a female donor with breast cancer. Some clones in this sample may be carry-over from other donors' samples.

Ten or more counts support this clonotype. The rearrangement links TRBV5-8 to TRBJ2-3, with D perhaps TRBD2 (6 bases). Germline V lookup: CDR1 SGHTS, CDR2 YDEGEE. The CDR3 runs to 13 residues. V lost 1 base and J 6 bases, leaving 9 bases between the germline ends. CDR3 sequence reads: CASSLPGADTQYF. CDR3 nucleotide sequence: TGTGCCAGCAGCTTGCCGGGAGCGGATACGCAGTATTTT.

In its sample, this clonotype was seen many times. The gene calls are TRBV9 and TRBJ2-3, with 10 nucleotides matching TRBD2. CDR3 length: 16 residues. Germline lookup yields CDR1 SGDLS and CDR2 YYNGEE. Unmatched junction bases numbered 7, after V lost 0 bases and J lost 6 bases. The CDR3 nucleotides are TGTGCCAGCAGCGTAGTGGCTAGCGGGAGTTGGGATACGCAGTATTTT. This gives the protein CASSVVASGSWDTQYF.

V and J are TRBV12-3 or TRBV12-4 and TRBJ1-5; possible D gene TRBD1, 6 bases. V was trimmed by 6 bases and J by 11 bases, leaving 23 bases between them. The length of the CDR3 is 15 residues. The CDR3 sequence: CASSPGGLGGETQHF. The CDR3 nucleotides are TGTGCCAGCAGCCCTGGGGGACTAGGGGGGGAGACCCAGCATTTT.

In its sample, this clonotype was seen many times. V is TRBV11-3 and J is TRBJ1-5; D gene unclear. The V gene lost 5 bases and the J gene lost 1 base, with 12 bases spanning the gap. CDR3 length: 15 residues. Germline lookup yields CDR1 SGHNT and CDR2 YENEEA. CDR3 amino acids: CASSPYPDSNQPQHF. The DNA of the CDR3 is TGTGCCAGCAGCCCATACCCGGACAGCAATCAGCCCCAGCATTTT. Variable domain in full (rest from reference TRBV11-3 and TRBJ1-5): EAGVVQSPRYKIIEKKQPVAFWCNPISGHNTLYWYLQNLGQGPELLIRYENEEAVDDSQLPKDRFSAERLKGVDSTLKIQPAELGDSAVYLCASSPYPDSNQPQHFGDGTRLSIL.

As concerns this clonotype: A much larger clone lies a single base off, so this may be a read error. In DNA, the CDR3 is TGTGCCACCAGTGAACGTGCCTGGACAGAAAGAAAAAACATTCAGTACTTC. Translating gives CATSERAWTERKNIQYF. V and J are TRBV24-1 and TRBJ2-4; TRBD1 might be the D (6 bases). CDR1 and CDR2 (germline): KGHDR, SFDVKD. V lost 4 bases, J lost 4 bases, and 19 bases lay in between. The CDR3 is made up of 17 amino acids.

This clonotype has only a few counts. The rearrangement uses TRBV30 and TRBJ2-3; 8 bases are shared with TRBD2. With 2 bases clipped from V and 4 bases from J, the junction kept 5 bases outside the gene matches. This CDR3 region has 14 residues. Germline CDR1 and CDR2: GTSNPN and SVGIG (reference sequence). DNA of the CDR3: TGTGCCTGGAGTCCCGGGGGGGTGGCAGATACGCAGTATTTT. This sequence encodes CAWSPGGVADTQYF.

This clonotype was seen ten or more times. The chain is built from TRBV25-1 and TRBJ2-1, with D possibly called TRBD1 or TRBD2 (6 bases each). The CDR3 is made up of 16 amino acids. Germline-derived CDR1 and CDR2 are MGHDK and SYGVNS. Trimming removed 7 bases from V and 10 bases from J, with 26 bases in between. CDR3 bases: TGTGCCAGCACTCCCCCTAGGGGGACTGCACTTGGGGAGCAGTTCTTC. Protein sequence: CASTPPRGTALGEQFF.

V and J are TRBV6-5 and TRBJ1-2; the D is unclear. Deletions cut 2 bases from V and 8 bases from J, with 12 bases between. This CDR3 is 13 amino acids long. The germline gives CDR1 MNHEY, CDR2 SVGAGI. The DNA for the CDR3 is TGTGCCAGCAGTTACCTCTCTCGTTACGGCTACACCTTC. This gives the protein CASSYLSRYGYTF.

The table lists this clonotype with a few counts. Possible read error: a much larger clone is one base away. This chain uses TRBV19 with TRBJ1-2; TRBD1 might be the D (6 bases). Germline loops: CDR1 LNHDA, CDR2 SQIVND (reference sequence). This CDR3 has 14 residues. CDR3 sequence reads: CAGSTTGKDYGYTF. DNA of the CDR3: TGTGCCGGTAGTACAACAGGGAAGGACTATGGCTACACCTTC. Full variable domain (rest looked up from reference TRBV19 and TRBJ1-2): DGGITQSPKYLFRKEGQNVTLSCEQNLNHDAMYWYRQDPGQGLRLIYYSQIVNDFQKGDIAEGYSVSREKKESFPLTVTSAQKNPTAFYLCAGSTTGKDYGYTFGSGTRLTVV.

This clonotype was seen repeatedly, ten times or more. This chain connects TRBV30 to TRBJ2-7; D possibly corresponds to TRBD2 (5 bases). This CDR3 region has 14 residues. CDR1 GTSNPN and CDR2 SVGIG come from the germline V gene (reference sequence). Trimming left V 1 base short and J 3 bases short, with 13 bases between. The CDR3 region is CAWSEATGIYEQYF. Written as DNA, the CDR3 is TGTGCCTGGAGTGAGGCAACCGGGATCTACGAGCAGTACTTC. Full variable domain (outside the CDR3, taken from reference TRBV30 and TRBJ2-7): SQTIHQWPATLVQPVGSPLSLECTVEGTSNPNLYWYRQAAGRGLQLLFYSVGIGQISSEVPQNLSASRPQDRQFILSSKKLLLSDSGFYLCAWSEATGIYEQYFGPGTRLTVT.

This clonotype has a count of ten or more. This chain uses TRBV7-8 with TRBJ2-1; D is uncertain. The CDR3 extends over 12 amino acids. The germline CDR1 and CDR2 sequences are SGHVS and FQNEAQ. Between the trimmed V and J ends, which lost 3 bases and 8 bases, there was a span of 8 bases. DNA of the CDR3: TGTGCCAGCAGCTTTGACCGGGATGAGCAGTTCTTC. Translated: CASSFDRDEQFF. Using reference TRBV7-8 and TRBJ2-1 for the parts outside the CDR3, the full variable domain is GAGVSQSPRYKVAKRGQDVALRCDPISGHVSLFWYQQALGQGPEFLTYFQNEAQLDKSGLPSDRFFAERPEGSVSTLKIQRTQQEDSAVYLCASSFDRDEQFFGPGTRLTVL.

The chain is built from TRBV19 and TRBJ1-1; TRBD1 might be the D (6 bases). V lost 11 bases to trimming and J lost 3 bases, with 19 bases between them. The germline gives CDR1 LNHDA, CDR2 SQIVND (reference sequence). CDR3 length: 14 residues. CDR3 sequence: CAWSVDSFDTEAFF. The CDR3 DNA is TGTGCCTGGAGTGTGGACAGTTTCGACACTGAAGCTTTCTTT.

This clonotype was detected many times. This chain links TRBV3-1 with TRBJ2-6, with no clear D. Trimming removed 2 bases from V and 4 bases from J, with 9 bases in between. The CDR3 extends over 15 amino acids. The germline gives CDR1 LGHDT, CDR2 YNNKEL (reference sequence). The CDR3 loop reads CASSQPGAGANVLTF. Here the CDR3 DNA reads TGTGCCAGCAGCCAACCGGGCGCGGGGGCCAACGTCCTGACTTTC.

Points on this clonotype: A much bigger clone sits one base away, suggesting this may be a read error. The rearrangement joins TRBV5-6 to TRBJ2-6; the D call may be TRBD1 or TRBD2 (5 bases each). The length of the CDR3 is 17 residues. Per germline, CDR1 SGHDT and CDR2 YYEEEE. CDR3: CASSWIGVRSGASVLTF. The DNA for the CDR3 is TGTGCCAGCAGCTGGATCGGGGTCCGCTCTGGGGCCAGCGTCCTGACTTTC.

This clonotype was detected many times. V and J are TRBV25-1 and TRBJ2-7; weak D call: TRBD2 (6 bases). Trimming took off 6 bases at V and 1 base at J, with 13 bases between the two ends. CDR3 length equals 14 residues. CDR1 MGHDK and CDR2 SYGVNS come from the germline V gene. CDR3 region: CASSPNLASYEQYF. Written as DNA, the CDR3 is TGTGCCAGCAGCCCGAATCTAGCGTCCTACGAGCAGTACTTC.

The chain links TRBV20-1 to TRBJ2-3, with 8 bases matching TRBD2. The germline V gene has CDR1 DFQATT and CDR2 SNEGSKA (reference sequence). The CDR3 consists of 15 residues. After removal of 1 base from V and 11 bases from J, the junction contained 14 bases not matched to a gene. CDR3 sequence: CSARGQRENGNEQYF. The CDR3 region has the DNA TGCAGTGCTAGAGGGCAGCGGGAGAATGGGAATGAGCAGTATTTT.

Comments on this clonotype: Since a much larger clone is just one base distant, this may be a read error. As the CDR3 is not closed by the conserved phenylalanine or tryptophan, this likely results from a read error. The chain joins TRBV5-5 to TRBJ2-5, with D possibly being TRBD2 (6 bases). V gave up 3 bases and J gave up 6 bases, with 12 bases separating them. Germline CDR1 is SGHKS and CDR2 is YYEKEE (reference sequence). The CDR3 covers 13 residues. CDR3 residues: CASSSGTVKTQYL. CDR3 coding DNA: TGTGCCAGCAGCTCCGGGACTGTGAAGACCCAGTACCTC.

This clonotype was seen ten or more times. The J gene is TRBJ2-7, the V gene TRBV5-6, with 10 bases aligning to TRBD2. J gave up 6 bases and V 0 bases, and 12 bases lay outside the gene matches. The length of the CDR3 is 17 residues. CDR1 and CDR2 (germline): SGHDT, YYEEEE. The CDR3 DNA sequence: TGTGCCAGCAGCTTGGAGGCTCTAGCGGGAGAGGGGGGCGAGCAGTACTTC. Its translation is CASSLEALAGEGGEQYF.

This clonotype was recorded many times. This sequence joins TRBV19 and TRBJ1-2, with 9 bases fitting TRBD1. V shed 5 bases and J 4 bases; nucleotides not matched to a gene: 5. CDR3 length: 14 residues. Germline assignment: CDR1 LNHDA and CDR2 SQIVND (reference sequence). CDR3 sequence reads: CASSAGTGPYGYTF. CDR3 nucleotides: TGTGCCAGTAGTGCCGGGACAGGGCCCTATGGCTACACCTTC.

This clonotype was seen ten or more times. The chain carries TRBV11-2 and TRBJ1-2; D remains unclear. Between the trimmed V and J ends, which lost 5 bases and 7 bases, there was a span of 17 bases. CDR1 is SGHAT and CDR2 is FQNNGV in the germline V gene. The CDR3 is made up of 14 amino acids. CDR3 protein: CASSARGSTGGYTF. The CDR3, as DNA: TGTGCCAGCAGCGCACGTGGGTCGACCGGTGGCTACACCTTC. The variable domain in full, with the rest retrieved from reference TRBV11-2 and TRBJ1-2, is EAGVAQSPRYKIIEKRQSVAFWCNPISGHATLYWYQQILGQGPKLLIQFQNNGVVDDSQLPKDRFSAERLKGVDSTLKIQPAKLEDSAVYLCASSARGSTGGYTFGSGTRLTVV.

This clonotype came up many times. The chain employs TRBV6-6 and TRBJ2-7; unclear D gene. Deletions cut 7 bases from V and 3 bases from J, with 13 bases between. Germline V gene lookup returns CDR1 MNHNY and CDR2 SVGAGI (reference sequence). The CDR3 is 13 residues long. CDR3 in amino acids: CASNIGPSYEQYF. CDR3 nucleotide sequence: TGTGCCAGCAACATAGGGCCTAGCTACGAGCAGTACTTC.

This clonotype was seen at least ten times. CDR3 sequence (DNA): TGTGCCTGGAGTCGTGATAGGACTTTCGACTATGGCTACACCTTC. As protein: CAWSRDRTFDYGYTF. The gene calls are TRBV30 and TRBJ1-2; D is undetermined. The length of the CDR3 is 15 residues. Trimming removed 2 bases from V and 3 bases from J, with 16 bases in between. Looked up from germline, CDR1 is GTSNPN and CDR2 is SVGIG (reference sequence).

Here the CDR3 DNA reads TGTGCCAGCAGCTTAATGGGGCGGGGACTAGCGGGTAACCCCGGGGAGCTGTTTTTT. Encoded protein: CASSLMGRGLAGNPGELFF. The chain is built from TRBV7-3 and TRBJ2-2; 12 bases agree with TRBD2. J was trimmed by 6 bases and V by 1 base; bases with no gene match: 12. This CDR3 is 19 amino acids long. Germline V gene sequence: CDR1 SGHTA, CDR2 FQGTGA.

This clonotype was seen ten or more times. The chain joins TRBV2 to TRBJ1-4; no reliable D call. The CDR3 runs to 14 residues. V was clipped by 6 bases and J by 4 bases, with 12 bases between them. The V gene's germline CDR1 is SNHLY and CDR2 FYNNEI. The DNA for the CDR3 is TGTGCCAGCAGAGGGCCAGAGGGTAATGAAAAACTGTTTTTT. It yields the protein CASRGPEGNEKLFF. The full variable domain, its missing parts supplied by reference TRBV2 and TRBJ1-4, is EPEVTQTPSHQVTQMGQEVILRCVPISNHLYFYWYRQILGQKVEFLVSFYNNEISEKSEIFDDQFSVERPDGSNFTLKIRSTKLEDSAMYFCASRGPEGNEKLFFGSGTQLSVL.

This clonotype was counted many times. V gene TRBV11-3 combines with J gene TRBJ2-1; 8 positions agree with TRBD1. Losses at the gene ends were 5 bases for V and 6 bases for J; bases not matched to a gene: 12. Per germline, CDR1 SGHNT and CDR2 YENEEA. The CDR3 spans 16 residues. CDR3 sequence: CASSNPWTGSGNEQFF. The DNA for the CDR3 is TGTGCCAGCAGCAATCCCTGGACAGGGTCGGGCAATGAGCAGTTCTTC.

This clonotype has at least ten counts. The V call is TRBV6-5, the J call TRBJ1-2; 11 positions agree with TRBD1. Germline V gene sequence: CDR1 MNHEY, CDR2 SVGAGI. V dropped 5 bases and J dropped 8; count of bases not matched to a gene: 13. This CDR3 is 16 amino acids long. CDR3: CASSPPGQGAQDGYTF. The DNA for the CDR3 is TGTGCCAGCAGTCCTCCCGGACAGGGGGCACAGGACGGCTACACCTTC.

In its sample, this clonotype was seen many times. This chain connects TRBV2 to TRBJ2-5, with 8 bases that match TRBD1. V trimming: 2 bases; J trimming: 10 bases; junction bases outside the gene matches: 9. The CDR3 spans 14 residues. Per the germline V gene, CDR1 is SNHLY and CDR2 is FYNNEI. This CDR3 is CASSEKDRVWDQYF. In DNA form, the CDR3 reads TGTGCCAGCAGTGAAAAGGACAGGGTGTGGGACCAGTACTTC.

Note on this clonotype: It may be a read error: a sequence one base away is much more abundant. The CDR3 does not end in the conserved phenylalanine or tryptophan, so this is likely a read error. V is TRBV5-4 and J is TRBJ2-3; 9 positions match TRBD2. The V segment lost 2 bases and the J segment 5 bases; nucleotides outside the gene matches: 9. The CDR3 sequence is 16 residues long. Germline values: CDR1 SGHNT, CDR2 YYREEE (reference sequence). CDR3 sequence reads: CASSFAIAGDRDTQYL. The CDR3 nucleotides are TGTGCCAGCAGCTTTGCAATAGCGGGAGATAGAGATACGCAGTATCTT.

The chain has TRBV25-1 and TRBJ2-1; 11 bases align to TRBD2. This CDR3 has 15 residues. The V gene's germline CDR1 is MGHDK and CDR2 SYGVNS. V gave up 3 bases and J gave up 8 bases; unmatched junction bases: 6. As DNA, the CDR3 is TGTGCCAGCAGTGACCCAACTAGCGGGAGCGATGAGCAGTTCTTC. It is translated as CASSDPTSGSDEQFF.

This clonotype occurred a few times. The chain combines TRBV20-1 with TRBJ1-1, with D hard to call. The CDR3 consists of 12 residues. V lost 3 bases to trimming and J lost 7 bases, with 12 bases between them. The germline gives CDR1 DFQATT, CDR2 SNEGSKA (reference sequence). The CDR3 here is CSASSRRVEAFF. As DNA, the CDR3 is TGCAGTGCTAGTTCTCGACGGGTTGAAGCTTTCTTT.